This T cell receptor (beta chain) stems from a study of CD8 T cells in ankylosing spondylitis. A note on this clonotype: Antigen unknown.

Making use of molecular barcodes, quantitative 5'-RACE generated TCR beta libraries. TCRdb independently ran MiXCR on the 5' RACE reads; one entry per CDR3 protein. This sample has around 230,000 distinct CDR3 sequences, with around 8% found just once. Germline V gene lookup returns CDR1 SGHRS and CDR2 YFSETQ. CDR3 length: 14 amino acids. V shed 4 bases and J shed 6 bases, with 16 bases lying between them. Study conclusions and caveats: Blood of patients with ankylosing spondylitis appeared to be characterized by a TCR beta motif of eight highly homologous variants. Disease-associated clonotypes exhibited CD8+ identity and were relatively infrequent in peripheral blood. Both synovial fluid and blood in reactive arthritis had previously been reported to carry some motif variants.

The clonotype originates from a female donor with ankylosing spondylitis or in good health (not recorded which). The sample taken for sequencing was blood, either unsorted or a sorted T cell fraction (not recorded which). V is TRBV5-1 and J is TRBJ1-1, with D possibly being TRBD1 (5 bases). CDR3 coding DNA: TGCGCCAGCAGCCCCGAAACGGGACTGGCTGAAGCTTTCTTT. Amino acid sequence: CASSPETGLAEAFF.